Below are 32 T cell receptor beta chains sequenced from a single sample in a study of T cell responses to AZD1222 COVID-19 vaccine. Profiling relied on immunoSEQ multiplex PCR, and the TCRdb table lists in-frame clones only, not all of them. The data show 70,000 to 85,000 clones, around 82% seen once. Source: peripheral blood, taken 28 days after the second AZD1222 dose. Every receptor here comes from an adult who received the AZD1222 COVID-19 vaccine.

This clone was recorded only once. The CDR3, as DNA: TGTGCCAGTAGTATAGGTCGGGGGCTTGAAAAACTGTTTTTT. Its translation: CASSIGRGLEKLFF. The chain carries TRBV19 and TRBJ1-4; D may be TRBD1 (6 bases). Per the germline V gene, CDR1 is LNHDA and CDR2 is SQIVND (reference sequence). This CDR3 contains 14 residues. V dropped 1 base and J dropped 7 bases, with 10 bases sitting between them.

This clone was counted between two and nine times. Germline and junction disagree at one end, which may indicate a read error. This rearrangement joins TRBV5-1 to TRBJ1-2; the D gene is possibly TRBD1 (6 bases). This CDR3 contains 14 residues. Germline V gives CDR1 SGHRS, CDR2 YFSETQ. DNA for the CDR3: TGCGCCAGCAGTTTGGAAACAGGGTACTATGGCTACACCTTC. This gives the protein CASSLETGYYGYTF.

The chain joins TRBV28 to TRBJ2-5, with 12 bases aligning to TRBD2. Germline V CDR1 and CDR2: MDHEN, SYDVKM. Germline trimming cut 4 bases from V and 5 bases from J; bases unmatched to any gene: 11. The CDR3 is 17 residues long. CDR3 loop: CASSSATSGGAGETQYF. CDR3 DNA: TGTGCCAGCAGTTCCGCGACTAGCGGGGGCGCGGGGGAGACCCAGTACTTC.

This chain uses TRBV12-3 or TRBV12-4 with TRBJ2-1; D gene unclear. The CDR3 contains 13 residues. V lost 3 bases and J lost 6, with 9 bases in between. CDR3: CASSFLSGNEQFF. In nucleotides, the CDR3 is TGTGCCAGCAGTTTCCTTTCCGGCAATGAGCAGTTCTTC.

This chain joins TRBV25-1 and TRBJ1-6; TRBD1 is a possible D gene (5 bases). The CDR3 runs 14 residues. The ends were cut back, 2 bases at V and 6 bases at J, with 8 bases in the middle. In germline, CDR1 is MGHDK, CDR2 SYGVNS. The CDR3 region has the DNA TGTGCCAGCAGTGAACAGGGTGTTAATTCACCCCTCCACTTT. Its protein is CASSEQGVNSPLHF.

The genes are TRBV24-1 and TRBJ1-5, with TRBD1 identical over 10 bases. Looked up from germline, CDR1 is KGHDR and CDR2 is SFDVKD. The CDR3 consists of 18 residues. Unmatched junction bases numbered 8, after V lost 3 bases and J lost 1 base. CDR3 coding DNA: TGTGCCACCAGTGATCCCGGACAGGGGGAGGAGAGCAATCAGCCCCAGCATTTT. The encoded protein is CATSDPGQGEESNQPQHF.

The CDR3 protein is CASSIDGTSGNIQYF. The DNA of the CDR3 is TGTGCCAGTAGTATAGATGGGACTAGCGGCAACATTCAGTACTTC. The J gene is TRBJ2-4, the V gene TRBV19; 11 bases line up with TRBD2. J was trimmed by 7 bases and V by 0 bases; bases with no gene match: 2. CDR3 size: 15 residues. The germline gives CDR1 LNHDA, CDR2 SQIVND (reference sequence).

The CDR3 spells CASRGLTGELFF. As DNA, the CDR3 is TGTGCCAGTAGGGGCCTCACCGGGGAGCTGTTTTTT. The V call is TRBV19, the J call TRBJ2-2; D unresolved. Trimming cost V 6 bases and J 4 bases, with 6 bases left between them. In germline, CDR1 is LNHDA, CDR2 SQIVND (reference sequence). CDR3 length equals 12 residues.

The V and J genes are TRBV7-3 and TRBJ2-3, with a weak D call TRBD1 (6 bases). Germline CDR1 reads SGHTA; CDR2 reads FQGTGA. The CDR3 length is 17 residues. V was trimmed by 3 bases and J by 0 bases, leaving 16 bases between them. The CDR3: CASSLKTTGNSTDTQYF. DNA for the CDR3: TGTGCCAGCAGCTTGAAGACGACAGGAAATAGCACAGATACGCAGTATTTT.

The chain combines TRBV28 with TRBJ1-4; D gene ambiguous. The CDR3 spans 14 residues. The germline V gene has CDR1 MDHEN and CDR2 SYDVKM. V gave up 6 bases and J gave up 0 bases, with 8 bases separating them. The CDR3 spells CASSPSATNEKLFF. CDR3 DNA: TGTGCCAGCAGCCCCAGTGCAACTAATGAAAAACTGTTTTTT.

The chain has TRBV12-3 or TRBV12-4 and TRBJ1-2; D not certain. The ends were cut back, 2 bases at V and 9 bases at J, with 7 bases in the middle. This CDR3 has 11 amino acids. Here the CDR3 DNA reads TGTGCCAGCAGTTTATTGGGGAGCTACACCTTC. Its translation: CASSLLGSYTF.

The genes are TRBV7-2 and TRBJ2-5; 9 nucleotides match TRBD2. The CDR3 loop spans 16 amino acids. CDR1 is SGHTA, CDR2 FQGNSA, per germline. The V segment lost 5 bases and the J segment 5 bases; nucleotides outside the gene matches: 12. This CDR3 is CASSRSAGGPDETQYF. The CDR3 coding sequence is TGTGCCAGCAGCCGTTCAGCGGGAGGTCCCGACGAGACCCAGTACTTC.

This chain uses TRBV28 with TRBJ2-3, with D unresolved. This CDR3 is built from 12 residues. The germline V gene encodes CDR1 MDHEN and CDR2 SYDVKM. With 5 bases removed from V and 0 bases from J, the gap between germline ends came to 3 bases. CDR3: CASSASTDTQYF. The CDR3 region has the DNA TGTGCCAGCAGTGCAAGCACAGATACGCAGTATTTT.

The chain combines TRBV15 with TRBJ1-4, with D unclear. The CDR3 runs to 14 residues. Trimming took off 0 bases at V and 5 bases at J, with 7 bases between the two ends. Germline V gene data show CDR1 as LNHNV and CDR2 as YYDKDF (reference sequence). CDR3 nucleotides: TGTGCCACCAGCAGAGATTCGGTGAATGAAAAACTGTTTTTT. Its protein product is CATSRDSVNEKLFF.

The chain employs TRBV11-2 and TRBJ2-7; TRBD2 matches 8 bases. This CDR3 comprises 15 residues. J lost 2 bases, V lost 4 bases, and 7 bases had no gene match. Germline values: CDR1 SGHAT, CDR2 FQNNGV. In DNA form, the CDR3 reads TGTGCCAGCAGCTCTATTTCGACTAGCGCCTACGAGCAGTACTTC. It is translated as CASSSISTSAYEQYF. Combining the CDR3 with reference TRBV11-2 and TRBJ2-7 gives the whole variable domain EAGVAQSPRYKIIEKRQSVAFWCNPISGHATLYWYQQILGQGPKLLIQFQNNGVVDDSQLPKDRFSAERLKGVDSTLKIQPAKLEDSAVYLCASSSISTSAYEQYFGPGTRLTVT.

The rearrangement joins TRBV4-1 to TRBJ2-7; the D gene could be TRBD1 or TRBD2 (6 bases each). This CDR3 is built from 15 residues. The V gene lost 3 bases and the J gene lost 1 base, with 13 bases spanning the gap. Germline V gene data show CDR1 as MGHRA and CDR2 as YSYEKL. The CDR3 sequence is CASSHPPGASYEQYF. The CDR3 nucleotides are TGCGCCAGCAGCCACCCCCCGGGGGCTTCCTACGAGCAGTACTTC.

This chain links TRBV5-1 with TRBJ2-5; TRBD1 might be the D (6 bases). The CDR3 is made up of 13 amino acids. Germline CDR1 SGHRS, CDR2 YFSETQ. Trimming left V 4 bases short and J 2 bases short, with 9 bases between. The CDR3, as DNA: TGCGCCAGCAGCGCCGGGACACAAGAGACCCAGTACTTC. Translated: CASSAGTQETQYF.

V and J are TRBV30 and TRBJ2-1, with D possibly being TRBD2 (6 bases). The germline V and J ends were trimmed by 3 bases and 9 bases, with 33 bases remaining between them. The CDR3 is made up of 19 amino acids. CDR1 is GTSNPN, CDR2 SVGIG, per germline (reference sequence). In DNA, the CDR3 is TGTGCCTGGAGAGGTGGACGGACTACAGCACAATCGTATATCGGTGAGCAGTTCTTC. Translating gives CAWRGGRTTAQSYIGEQFF.

The chain carries TRBV7-8 and TRBJ1-2, with 7 bases identical to TRBD1. The CDR3 has 15 residues. The V gene's germline CDR1 is SGHVS and CDR2 FQNEAQ. V shed 1 base and J 4 bases; nucleotides not matched to a gene: 6. The CDR3 DNA follows: TGTGCCAGCAGCTTAGTACAGGGGTACCGCTATGGCTACACCTTC. Translation: CASSLVQGYRYGYTF.

This chain joins TRBV6-2 or TRBV6-3 and TRBJ1-2; possible D gene TRBD1, 6 bases. The CDR3 runs 13 residues. Germline CDR1 reads MNHEY; CDR2 reads SVGEGT. Trimming took 0 bases from V and 8 from J, leaving 10 bases between them. The CDR3 DNA follows: TGTGCCAGCAGTTACTCCGGGGGCCGAGGCTACACCTTC. This sequence encodes CASSYSGGRGYTF.

The V call is TRBV7-2, the J call TRBJ1-5; D not certain. V dropped 5 bases and J dropped 0 bases, with 11 bases sitting between them. Looked up from germline, CDR1 is SGHTA and CDR2 is FQGNSA. This CDR3 contains 15 residues. The CDR3 DNA sequence: TGTGCCAGCAGCCGCGACACTTTTAGCAATCAGCCCCAGCATTTT. It translates to CASSRDTFSNQPQHF.

The chain employs TRBV5-4 and TRBJ1-2; D call uncertain. This CDR3 is 11 amino acids long. From germline, CDR1 is SGHNT and CDR2 YYREEE (reference sequence). V was cut by 6 bases and J by 2 bases, with 5 bases left in between. In DNA form, the CDR3 reads TGTGCCAGCAACATAAACTATGGCTACACCTTC. Residues: CASNINYGYTF.

The chain employs TRBV10-3 and TRBJ1-4; D gene uncertain. Between the trimmed V and J ends, which lost 10 bases and 4 bases, there was a span of 4 bases. The CDR3 spans 10 residues. Germline loops: CDR1 ENHRY, CDR2 SYGVKD. The CDR3 region has the DNA TGTGCCACCTATAATGAAAAACTGTTTTTT. This gives the protein CATYNEKLFF.

This chain connects TRBV5-4 to TRBJ1-2; no clear D gene. Germline assignment: CDR1 SGHNT and CDR2 YYREEE (reference sequence). The V end was cut by 4 bases, the J end by 0 bases, with 10 bases between. The CDR3 has 14 residues. The CDR3 spells CASSPSSANYGYTF. In DNA, the CDR3 is TGTGCCAGCAGCCCCTCTTCAGCTAACTATGGCTACACCTTC.

This chain connects TRBV27 to TRBJ2-3, with 9 bases matching TRBD2. The germline gives CDR1 MNHEY, CDR2 SMNVEV (reference sequence). The J segment lost 2 bases and the V segment lost 5 bases, leaving 8 bases of the junction unmatched. The CDR3 consists of 16 residues. The CDR3 DNA reads as TGTGCCAGCAGTGCTATGGGGGGACTAGCCACAGATACGCAGTATTTT. It is translated as CASSAMGGLATDTQYF.

The genes are TRBV30 and TRBJ2-5; 13 bases are shared with TRBD2. The germline V gene encodes CDR1 GTSNPN and CDR2 SVGIG (reference sequence). With V trimmed by 1 base and J by 3 bases, 5 bases remained unmatched. The CDR3 has 16 amino acids. CDR3 DNA sequence: TGTGCCTGGAGTGAACTAGCGGGAGGGGGAGAAGAGACCCAGTACTTC. It translates to CAWSELAGGGEETQYF.

The rearrangement joins TRBV3-1 (or the pseudogene TRBV3-2) to TRBJ1-1; possible D gene TRBD1, 5 bases. Germline lookup yields CDR1 LGHDT and CDR2 YNNKEL (reference sequence). The CDR3 totals 14 residues. V was clipped by 4 bases and J by 5 bases, with 14 bases between them. The CDR3 reads CASSLNTGGTEAFF. CDR3 sequence (DNA): TGTGCCAGCAGCCTCAATACGGGGGGAACTGAAGCTTTCTTT.

The chain combines TRBV6-2 or TRBV6-3 with TRBJ2-2; TRBD2 agrees at 8 bases. The J segment lost 1 base and the V segment lost 2 bases, leaving 0 bases of the junction unmatched. This CDR3 has 15 residues. Germline V gives CDR1 MNHEY, CDR2 SVGEGT. CDR3 region: CASSYLAGNTGELFF. The CDR3 DNA follows: TGTGCCAGCAGTTACCTAGCGGGGAACACCGGGGAGCTGTTTTTT.

V gene TRBV5-8 combines with J gene TRBJ2-5; no clear D gene. Deletions cut 4 bases from V and 1 base from J, with 11 bases between. Per germline, CDR1 SGHTS and CDR2 YDEGEE. The CDR3 is 14 residues long. CDR3 in amino acids: CASSPGVFQETQYF. The CDR3 DNA reads TGTGCCAGCAGCCCCGGTGTCTTCCAAGAGACCCAGTACTTC.

V and J are TRBV27 and TRBJ1-1; D might be TRBD1 (5 bases). The CDR3 runs to 13 residues. Germline V CDR1 and CDR2: MNHEY, SMNVEV (reference sequence). Trimming removed 0 bases from V and 5 bases from J, with 7 bases in between. The CDR3 DNA reads as TGTGCCAGCAGTTTATCCAGGGCAACTGAAGCTTTCTTT. Protein product: CASSLSRATEAFF.

This chain links TRBV28 with TRBJ2-7; a possible D gene is TRBD1 (5 bases). Trimming shortened V by 6 bases and J by 3 bases, and 15 bases separated the two germline ends. The V gene's germline CDR1 is MDHEN and CDR2 SYDVKM. The CDR3 covers 14 residues. CDR3 region: CASSPSSRGYEQYF. The CDR3 nucleotides are TGTGCCAGCAGCCCCTCATCTAGGGGCTACGAGCAGTACTTC.

This chain links TRBV11-2 with TRBJ1-3, with D unclear. The CDR3 sequence is 15 residues long. Trimming removed 1 base from V and 1 base from J, with 8 bases in between. Germline CDR1 and CDR2: SGHAT and FQNNGV. CDR3 sequence reads: CASSLVDESGNTIYF. The DNA of the CDR3 is TGTGCCAGCAGCTTAGTTGACGAATCTGGAAACACCATATATTTT.